This T cell receptor (beta chain) was profiled in a study of T cell repertoires in cytomegalovirus infection. The trim removed 6 bases at V and 3 bases at J, leaving 5 bases unmatched. In germline, CDR1 is MNHEY, CDR2 SMNVEV (reference sequence). The CDR3 covers 14 residues. MiXCR, run by TCRdb on the reads, gives a single entry per CDR3 protein. The data show some 240,000 distinct CDR3 sequences, 15% to 20% seen once. The source of this sequence is a human donor in good health (CMV status not recorded). Some clones in this sample may be carry-over from other donors' samples. This chain connects TRBV27 to TRBJ1-2; 9 bases map to TRBD1. Sequencing used CD8+ T cells from PBMCs. CDR3 bases: TGTGCCAGCAGAACAGGGGGCCTCGACTATGGCTACACCTTC. Protein: CASRTGGLDYGYTF.